The next 13 T cell receptor beta chains were all read from a single sample in a study of OX40 agonist ivuxolimab in advanced cancers. The protocol was immunoSEQ multiplex PCR, while the TCRdb copy is restricted to in-frame clones and leaves out a portion. The sample has 65,000 to 90,000 clones, 70% to 90% seen once; the top ten hold roughly 6%. The sequences come from CD4+ or CD8+ T cells sorted from blood, collected in a trial of the OX40 agonist ivuxolimab. The receptors here all came from an adult with an advanced solid tumor such as melanoma, head and neck, liver or kidney cancer.

The chain recombines TRBV27 with TRBJ1-1; 7 bases are a match to TRBD1. V lost 5 bases, J lost 3 bases, and 9 bases stayed unmatched. The germline V gene encodes CDR1 MNHEY and CDR2 SMNVEV (reference sequence). The CDR3 contains 15 residues. Written as DNA, the CDR3 is TGTGCCAGCAGTGTCTCTGACAGGGTATACACTGAAGCTTTCTTT. Its protein product is CASSVSDRVYTEAFF.

The rearrangement joins TRBV27 to TRBJ2-1, with 13 bases lining up with TRBD2. The CDR3 length is 15 residues. The germline CDR1 and CDR2 sequences are MNHEY and SMNVEV (reference sequence). V lost 9 bases and J lost 7; bases outside the gene matches: 9. The CDR3 coding sequence is TGTGCCAGTCGTACGGGACTAGCGGGACTGAATGAGCAGTTCTTC. This codes for CASRTGLAGLNEQFF.

This clone was seen a single time. The gene calls are TRBV6-6 and TRBJ2-2; D remains unclear. This CDR3 has 13 amino acids. Germline CDR1 reads MNHNY; CDR2 reads SVGAGI (reference sequence). V lost 10 bases and J lost 0, with 9 bases in between. CDR3 sequence (DNA): TGTGCCACCCTTAAATCGAACACCGGGGAGCTGTTTTTT. It encodes CATLKSNTGELFF.

V is TRBV7-9 and J is TRBJ1-2, with TRBD1 matching 8 bases. Germline V gives CDR1 SEHNR, CDR2 FQNEAQ (reference sequence). Germline trimming cut 5 bases from V and 8 bases from J; bases unmatched to any gene: 7. The CDR3 runs to 13 residues. This CDR3 is CASSPTGERGYTF. The DNA of the CDR3 is TGTGCCAGCAGCCCGACAGGGGAGAGAGGCTACACCTTC. The variable domain in full, completed from reference TRBV7-9 and TRBJ1-2, reads DTGVSQNPRHKITKRGQNVTFRCDPISEHNRLYWYRQTLGQGPEFLTYFQNEAQLEKSRLLSDRFSAERPKGSFSTLEIQRTEQGDSAMYLCASSPTGERGYTFGSGTRLTVV.

The rearrangement links TRBV6-5 to TRBJ2-7, with D possibly matching TRBD1 (6 bases). Per germline, CDR1 MNHEY and CDR2 SVGAGI. The V and J ends lost 5 bases and 5 bases respectively, with 13 bases between them. The length of the CDR3 is 13 residues. In nucleotides, the CDR3 is TGTGCCAGCAGTCGGGGCAGGGGCAACGAGCAGTACTTC. It is translated as CASSRGRGNEQYF.

The genes are TRBV7-6 and TRBJ2-7, with D perhaps TRBD1 or TRBD2 (5 bases each). Trimming removed 4 bases at V and 5 bases at J, with 12 bases between. CDR1 is SGHVS, CDR2 FNYEAQ, per germline. There are 13 residues in the CDR3. This CDR3 is CASSSTTGHEQYF. Here the CDR3 DNA reads TGTGCCAGCAGCTCAACCACGGGGCACGAGCAGTACTTC.

V gene TRBV7-6 combines with J gene TRBJ2-5, with 9 positions matching TRBD2. The J call may not be correct, given that the DNA end is closer to TRBJ2-7. The CDR3 is 14 residues long. Germline lookup yields CDR1 SGHVS and CDR2 FNYEAQ. This CDR3 is CASSMTSGPYEQYF. CDR3 in DNA: TGTGCCAGCAGCATGACTAGCGGTCCCTACGAGCAGTACTTC.

This chain links TRBV5-6 with TRBJ2-5; TRBD2 is a possible D gene (5 bases). The ends were cut back, 1 base at V and 1 base at J, with 23 bases in the middle. The germline V gene has CDR1 SGHDT and CDR2 YYEEEE. This CDR3 contains 19 residues. In nucleotides, the CDR3 is TGTGCCAGCAGCTTGTTCCGACTACACGCCCTGGTGGGCCAAGAGACCCAGTACTTC. Encoded protein: CASSLFRLHALVGQETQYF.

This CDR3 is CASSPRGINIQYF. In nucleotides, the CDR3 is TGTGCCAGCTCACCCAGGGGGATAAACATTCAGTACTTC. The V gene is TRBV18, the J gene TRBJ2-4, with TRBD1 matching 7 bases. This CDR3 is built from 13 residues. Per germline, CDR1 KGHSH and CDR2 LQKENI. V lost 3 bases to trimming and J lost 6 bases; unmatched junction nucleotides: 2.

The sample holds one count of this clone. This chain joins TRBV10-2 and TRBJ1-2, with D unclear. The CDR3 runs to 11 residues. CDR1 WSHSY and CDR2 SAAADI come from the germline V gene. Trimming pared 2 bases from V and 7 bases from J, leaving 5 bases between. The CDR3 coding sequence is TGCGCCAGCAGTGAGGGGCCTGGCTACACCTTC. As protein: CASSEGPGYTF.

The rearrangement uses TRBV5-1 and TRBJ2-5; 9 positions match TRBD1. The V gene's germline CDR1 is SGHRS and CDR2 YFSETQ. V trimming: 1 base; J trimming: 2 bases; junction bases outside the gene matches: 3. CDR3 length: 15 amino acids. CDR3 sequence reads: CASSLLGTGQETQYF. The CDR3 DNA reads as TGCGCCAGCAGCTTGTTAGGGACAGGGCAAGAGACCCAGTACTTC.

The chain couples TRBV6-6 to TRBJ2-7; 7 bases match TRBD1. CDR3 size: 14 residues. The V gene end was trimmed by 4 bases and the J gene end by 6 bases; junction bases not matched to a gene: 9. Germline V gives CDR1 MNHNY, CDR2 SVGAGI (reference sequence). CDR3: CASSLAGTAVEQYF. The CDR3 nucleotides read TGTGCCAGCAGTTTAGCCGGGACAGCTGTCGAGCAGTACTTC.

The chain carries TRBV19 and TRBJ2-7; D gene ambiguous. There are 14 residues in the CDR3. V was clipped by 3 bases and J by 0 bases, with 9 bases between them. CDR1 LNHDA and CDR2 SQIVND come from the germline V gene (reference sequence). The chain's CDR3 is CASSMRDGSYEQYF. The DNA for the CDR3 is TGTGCCAGTAGTATGCGTGACGGCTCCTACGAGCAGTACTTC.